The clone carrying this T cell receptor (beta chain) was seen once. The sample originates from a study of blood T cell repertoires in COVID-19. V lost 3 bases, J lost 5 bases, and 12 bases stayed unmatched. The CDR3 length is 17 residues. Germline V gene data show CDR1 as LNHDA and CDR2 as SQIVND (reference sequence). TCRdb's table, derived via immunoSEQ multiplex PCR, lists solely in-frame clones and lacks some. The sample carries approximately 160,000 clones, about nine tenths recorded once. The sequenced material came from peripheral blood. The rearrangement links TRBV19 to TRBJ2-4, with 8 bases fitting TRBD1. The source is a man in his 60s with active or convalescent COVID-19. CDR3 loop: CASSIVGRGPDENIQYF. The CDR3 bases are TGTGCCAGTAGTATTGTGGGCAGGGGGCCTGATGAAAACATTCAGTACTTC.